This T cell receptor beta chain was recorded in a study of radiation and T cells in renal cell carcinoma. Study in general: Nephrectomy followed 15 Gy stereotactic body radiation by 4 weeks.

Time point noted: blood 2 weeks post-SBRT. As to treatment: 15 Gy SBRT to primary tumor, nephrectomy 4 weeks later. The method was immunoSEQ multiplex PCR; TCRdb's version includes in-frame clones alone and lacks a portion of them. The sample yields some 120,000 clones, 75% to 85% seen once. This specimen consisted of blood, obtained from a patient whose treatment included radiotherapy and nephrectomy. This TCR was sampled from an older woman with renal cell carcinoma.

This CDR3 is CASSLGTGMNTEAFF. The CDR3 DNA sequence: TGTGCCAGCAGCTTAGGGACGGGAATGAACACTGAAGCTTTCTTT. The chain joins TRBV7-9 to TRBJ1-1; D unresolved. Trimming shortened V by 1 base and J by 0 bases, and 9 bases separated the two germline ends. Germline assignment: CDR1 SEHNR and CDR2 FQNEAQ (reference sequence). The CDR3 length is 15 residues.